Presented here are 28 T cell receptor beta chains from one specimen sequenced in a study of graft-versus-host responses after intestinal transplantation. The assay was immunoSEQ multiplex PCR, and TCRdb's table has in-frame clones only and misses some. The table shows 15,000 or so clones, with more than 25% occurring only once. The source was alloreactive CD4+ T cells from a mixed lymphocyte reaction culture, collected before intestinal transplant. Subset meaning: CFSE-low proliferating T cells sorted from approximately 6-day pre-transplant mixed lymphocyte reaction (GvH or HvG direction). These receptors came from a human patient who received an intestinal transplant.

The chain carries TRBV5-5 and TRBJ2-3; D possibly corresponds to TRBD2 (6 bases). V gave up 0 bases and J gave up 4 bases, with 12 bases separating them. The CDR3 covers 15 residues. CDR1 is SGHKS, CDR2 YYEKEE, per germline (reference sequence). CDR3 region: CASSLAWGVPDTQYF. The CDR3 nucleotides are TGTGCCAGCAGCTTGGCCTGGGGGGTGCCAGATACGCAGTATTTT.

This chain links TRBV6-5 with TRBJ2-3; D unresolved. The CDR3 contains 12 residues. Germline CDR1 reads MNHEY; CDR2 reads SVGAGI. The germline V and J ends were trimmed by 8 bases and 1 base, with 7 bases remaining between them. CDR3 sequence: CASELGTDTQYF. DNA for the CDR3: TGTGCCAGCGAACTCGGCACAGATACGCAGTATTTT.

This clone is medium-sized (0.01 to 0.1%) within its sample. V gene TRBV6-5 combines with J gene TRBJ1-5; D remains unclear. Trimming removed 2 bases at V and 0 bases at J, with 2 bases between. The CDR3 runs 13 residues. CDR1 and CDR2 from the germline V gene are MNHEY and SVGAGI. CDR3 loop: CASSYDSNQPQHF. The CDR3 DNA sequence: TGTGCCAGCAGTTACGATAGCAATCAGCCCCAGCATTTT.

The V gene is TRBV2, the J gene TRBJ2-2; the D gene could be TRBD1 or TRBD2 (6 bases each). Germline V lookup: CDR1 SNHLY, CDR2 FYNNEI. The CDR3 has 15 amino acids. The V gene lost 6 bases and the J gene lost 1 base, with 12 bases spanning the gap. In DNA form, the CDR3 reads TGTGCCAGCAGGGAGGGACACCTGAACACCGGGGAGCTGTTTTTT. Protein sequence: CASREGHLNTGELFF.

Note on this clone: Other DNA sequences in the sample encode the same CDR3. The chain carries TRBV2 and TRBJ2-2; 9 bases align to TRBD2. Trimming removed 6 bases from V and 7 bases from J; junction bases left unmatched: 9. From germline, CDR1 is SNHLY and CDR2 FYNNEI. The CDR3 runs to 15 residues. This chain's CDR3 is CASRNYPRGGGELFF. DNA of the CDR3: TGTGCCAGCAGGAACTACCCGCGGGGGGGCGGGGAGCTGTTTTTT.

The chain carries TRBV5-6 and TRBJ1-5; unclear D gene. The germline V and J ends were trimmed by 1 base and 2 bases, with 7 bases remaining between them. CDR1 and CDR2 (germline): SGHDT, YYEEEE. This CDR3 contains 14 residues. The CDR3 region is CASSLSTRNQPQHF. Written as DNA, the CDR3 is TGTGCCAGCAGCTTGTCGACCCGCAATCAGCCCCAGCATTTT.

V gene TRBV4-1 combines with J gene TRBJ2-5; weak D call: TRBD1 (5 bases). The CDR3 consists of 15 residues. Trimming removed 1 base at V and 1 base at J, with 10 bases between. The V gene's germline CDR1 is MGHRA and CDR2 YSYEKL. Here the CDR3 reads CASSQVWGRQETQYF. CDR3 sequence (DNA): TGCGCCAGCAGCCAAGTCTGGGGCCGCCAAGAGACCCAGTACTTC.

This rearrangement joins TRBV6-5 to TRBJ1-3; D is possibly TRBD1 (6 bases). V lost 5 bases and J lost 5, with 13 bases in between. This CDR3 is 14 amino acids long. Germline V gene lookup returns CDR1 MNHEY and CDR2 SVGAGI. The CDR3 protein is CASSIQGPRNTIYF. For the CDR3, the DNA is TGTGCCAGCAGTATACAGGGCCCAAGAAACACCATATATTTT.

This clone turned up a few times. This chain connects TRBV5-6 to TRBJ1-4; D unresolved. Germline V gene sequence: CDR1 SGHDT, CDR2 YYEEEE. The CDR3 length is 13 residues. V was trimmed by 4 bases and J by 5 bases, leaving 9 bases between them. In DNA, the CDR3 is TGTGCCAGCAGCCCGGCATCAAATGAAAAACTGTTTTTT. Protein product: CASSPASNEKLFF.

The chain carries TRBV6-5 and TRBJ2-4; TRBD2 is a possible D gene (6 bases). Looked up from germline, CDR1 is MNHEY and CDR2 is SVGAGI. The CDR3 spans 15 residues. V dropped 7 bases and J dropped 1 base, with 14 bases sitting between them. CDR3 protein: CASKDSGRAKNIQYF. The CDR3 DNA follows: TGTGCCAGCAAGGACTCGGGGAGGGCCAAAAACATTCAGTACTTC.

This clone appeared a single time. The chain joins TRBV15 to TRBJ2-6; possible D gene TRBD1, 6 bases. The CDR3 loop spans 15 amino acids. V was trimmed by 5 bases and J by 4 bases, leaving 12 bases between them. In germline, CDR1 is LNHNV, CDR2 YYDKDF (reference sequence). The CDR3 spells CATSLYRAGANVLTF. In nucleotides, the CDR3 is TGTGCCACCAGCTTGTACAGGGCCGGGGCCAACGTCCTGACTTTC.

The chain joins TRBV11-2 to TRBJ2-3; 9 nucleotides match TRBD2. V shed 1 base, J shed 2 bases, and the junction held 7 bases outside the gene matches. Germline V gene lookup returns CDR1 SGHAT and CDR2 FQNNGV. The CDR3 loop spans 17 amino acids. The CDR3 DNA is TGTGCCAGCAGCTTAGGCGTAGCGGGGGTGTCCACAGATACGCAGTATTTT. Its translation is CASSLGVAGVSTDTQYF.

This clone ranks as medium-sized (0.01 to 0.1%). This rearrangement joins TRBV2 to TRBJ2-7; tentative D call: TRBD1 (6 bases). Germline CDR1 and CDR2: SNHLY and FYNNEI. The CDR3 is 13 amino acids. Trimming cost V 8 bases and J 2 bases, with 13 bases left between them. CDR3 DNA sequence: TGTGCCAGCCAGACCAGGGGCCCCTACGAGCAGTACTTC. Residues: CASQTRGPYEQYF.

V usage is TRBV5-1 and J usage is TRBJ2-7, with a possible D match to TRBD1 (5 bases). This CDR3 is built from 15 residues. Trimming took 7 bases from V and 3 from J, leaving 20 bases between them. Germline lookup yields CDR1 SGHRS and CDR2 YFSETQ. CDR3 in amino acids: CASSNSQGSGYEQYF. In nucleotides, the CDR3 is TGCGCCAGCTCCAACTCTCAGGGTTCGGGCTACGAGCAGTACTTC.

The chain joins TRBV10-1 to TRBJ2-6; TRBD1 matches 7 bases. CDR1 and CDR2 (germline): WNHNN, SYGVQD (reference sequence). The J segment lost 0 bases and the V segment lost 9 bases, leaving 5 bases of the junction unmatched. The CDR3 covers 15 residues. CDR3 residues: CARQGRPSGANVLTF. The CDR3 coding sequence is TGCGCCAGACAGGGGAGACCCTCTGGGGCCAACGTCCTGACTTTC.

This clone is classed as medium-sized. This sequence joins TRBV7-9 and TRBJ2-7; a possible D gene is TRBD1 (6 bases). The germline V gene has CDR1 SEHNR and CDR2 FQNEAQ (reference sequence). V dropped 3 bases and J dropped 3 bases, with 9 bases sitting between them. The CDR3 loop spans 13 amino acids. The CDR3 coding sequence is TGTGCCAGCAGCTTGGACAGCTTCTACGAGCAGTACTTC. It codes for CASSLDSFYEQYF.

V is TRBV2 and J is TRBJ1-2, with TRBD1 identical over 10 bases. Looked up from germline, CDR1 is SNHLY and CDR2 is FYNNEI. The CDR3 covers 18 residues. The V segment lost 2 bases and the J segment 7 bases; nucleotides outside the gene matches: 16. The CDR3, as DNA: TGTGCCAGCAGTGAATGGTCGGGACAGGGGTTAATTGTTGGTGGCTACACCTTC. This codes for CASSEWSGQGLIVGGYTF.

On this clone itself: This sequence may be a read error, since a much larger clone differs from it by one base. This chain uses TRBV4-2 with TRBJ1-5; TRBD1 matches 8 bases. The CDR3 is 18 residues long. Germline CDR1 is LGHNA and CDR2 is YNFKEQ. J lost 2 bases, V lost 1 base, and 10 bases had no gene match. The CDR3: CASSQASGGARGNQPQHF. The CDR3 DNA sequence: TGTGCCAGCAGCCAAGCTTCAGGGGGCGCGCGGGGCAATCAGCCCCAGCATTTT.

CDR3: CASSIEAYNSPLHF. The CDR3 nucleotides read TGTGCCAGTAGTATCGAGGCCTATAATTCACCCCTCCACTTT. V gene TRBV19 combines with J gene TRBJ1-6; D call uncertain. CDR3 size: 14 residues. Germline CDR1 and CDR2: LNHDA and SQIVND (reference sequence). Trimming pared 3 bases from V and 2 bases from J, leaving 5 bases between.

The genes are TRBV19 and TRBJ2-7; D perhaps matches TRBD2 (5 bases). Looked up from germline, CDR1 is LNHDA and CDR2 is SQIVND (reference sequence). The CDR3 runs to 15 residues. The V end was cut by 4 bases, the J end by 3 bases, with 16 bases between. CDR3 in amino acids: CASSTPGLGIYEQYF. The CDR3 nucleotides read TGTGCCAGTAGTACCCCCGGACTCGGGATCTACGAGCAGTACTTC.

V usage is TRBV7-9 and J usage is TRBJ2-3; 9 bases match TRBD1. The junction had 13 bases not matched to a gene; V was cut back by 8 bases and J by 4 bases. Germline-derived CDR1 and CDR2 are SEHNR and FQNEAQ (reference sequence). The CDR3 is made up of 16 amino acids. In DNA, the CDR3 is TGTGCCAGCTTTCTAGACCGGGACAGGGTCCCAGATACGCAGTATTTT. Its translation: CASFLDRDRVPDTQYF.

The CDR3 region is CPRSGGAGVFGTDTQYF. CDR3 DNA: TGTCCCCGCAGCGGGGGGGCCGGGGTTTTCGGCACAGATACGCAGTATTTT. The V gene is TRBV9, the J gene TRBJ2-3, with 10 positions matching TRBD2. The CDR3 has 17 residues. The germline CDR1 and CDR2 sequences are SGDLS and YYNGEE.

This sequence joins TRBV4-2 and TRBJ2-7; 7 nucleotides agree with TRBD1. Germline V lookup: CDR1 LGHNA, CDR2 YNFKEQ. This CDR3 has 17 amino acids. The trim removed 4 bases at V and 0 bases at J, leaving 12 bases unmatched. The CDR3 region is CASSRTNTRGSSYEQYF. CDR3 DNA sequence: TGTGCCAGCAGCCGCACAAACACCAGGGGGAGCTCCTACGAGCAGTACTTC.

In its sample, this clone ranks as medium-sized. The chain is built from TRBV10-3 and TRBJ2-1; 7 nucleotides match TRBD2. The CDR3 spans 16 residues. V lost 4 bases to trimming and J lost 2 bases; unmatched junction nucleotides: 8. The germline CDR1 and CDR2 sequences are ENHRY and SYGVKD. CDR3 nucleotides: TGTGCCATCAGTGGGAGCGGGGTCAGGGCCTACAATGAGCAGTTCTTC. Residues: CAISGSGVRAYNEQFF.

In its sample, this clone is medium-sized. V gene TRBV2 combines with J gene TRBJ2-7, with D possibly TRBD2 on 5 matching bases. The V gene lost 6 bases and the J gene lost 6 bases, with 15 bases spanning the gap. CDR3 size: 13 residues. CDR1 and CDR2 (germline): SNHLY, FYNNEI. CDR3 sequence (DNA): TGTGCCAGCAGGATTGGGAGTCTGAGCGAGCAGTACTTC. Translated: CASRIGSLSEQYF. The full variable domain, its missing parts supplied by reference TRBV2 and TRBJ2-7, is EPEVTQTPSHQVTQMGQEVILRCVPISNHLYFYWYRQILGQKVEFLVSFYNNEISEKSEIFDDQFSVERPDGSNFTLKIRSTKLEDSAMYFCASRIGSLSEQYFGPGTRLTVT.

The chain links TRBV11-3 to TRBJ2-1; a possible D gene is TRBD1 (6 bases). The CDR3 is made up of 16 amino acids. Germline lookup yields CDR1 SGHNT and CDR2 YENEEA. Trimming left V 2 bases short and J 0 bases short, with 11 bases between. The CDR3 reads CASSLRGSSSYNEQFF. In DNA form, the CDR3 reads TGTGCCAGCAGCTTAAGGGGGAGTAGCTCCTACAATGAGCAGTTCTTC.

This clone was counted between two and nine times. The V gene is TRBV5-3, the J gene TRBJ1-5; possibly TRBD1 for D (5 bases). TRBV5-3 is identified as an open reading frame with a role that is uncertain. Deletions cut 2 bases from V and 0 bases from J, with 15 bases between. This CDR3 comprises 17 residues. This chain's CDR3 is CARSFLRQISSNQPQHF. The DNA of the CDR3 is TGTGCCAGAAGCTTCCTTCGACAGATAAGTAGCAATCAGCCCCAGCATTTT.

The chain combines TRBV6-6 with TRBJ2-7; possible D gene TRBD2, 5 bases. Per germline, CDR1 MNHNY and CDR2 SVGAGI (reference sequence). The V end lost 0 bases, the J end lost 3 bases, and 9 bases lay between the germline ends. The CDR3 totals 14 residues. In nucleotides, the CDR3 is TGTGCCAGCAGTTACTCCGGGGAACGCTACGAGCAGTACTTC. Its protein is CASSYSGERYEQYF.